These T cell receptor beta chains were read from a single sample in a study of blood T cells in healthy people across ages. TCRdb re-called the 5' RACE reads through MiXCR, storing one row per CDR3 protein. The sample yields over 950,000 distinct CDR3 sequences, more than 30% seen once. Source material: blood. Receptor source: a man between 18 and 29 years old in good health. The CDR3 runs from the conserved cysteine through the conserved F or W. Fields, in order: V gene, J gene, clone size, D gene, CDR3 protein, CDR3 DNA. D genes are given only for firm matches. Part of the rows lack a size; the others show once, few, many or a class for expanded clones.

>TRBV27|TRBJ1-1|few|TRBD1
CASSRTWTGGTEAFF
TGTGCCAGCAGCCGCACCTGGACAGGTGGGACTGAAGCTTTCTTT
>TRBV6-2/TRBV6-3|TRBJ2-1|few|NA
CASHYWDEQFF
TGTGCCAGCCATTATTGGGATGAGCAGTTCTTC
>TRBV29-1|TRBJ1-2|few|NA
CSGGIQGSGYTF
TGCAGCGGGGGCATTCAGGGGTCCGGCTACACCTTC
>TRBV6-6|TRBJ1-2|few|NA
CASSYLPEQGYTF
TGTGCCAGCAGTTACTTGCCAGAACAAGGCTACACCTTC
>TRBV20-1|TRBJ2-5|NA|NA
CSATHGETQYF
TGCAGTGCTACCCATGGGGAGACCCAGTACTTC
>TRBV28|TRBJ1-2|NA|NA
CASRHHRQRHIYGYTF
TGTGCCAGCAGACACCATCGACAGAGACATATCTATGGCTACACCTTC
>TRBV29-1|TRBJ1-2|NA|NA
CSVPPDRRNYGYTF
TGCAGCGTTCCCCCCGACAGGCGTAACTATGGCTACACCTTC
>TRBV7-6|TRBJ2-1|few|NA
CASSFAHLDFNEQFF
TGTGCCAGCAGCTTCGCCCACCTTGATTTCAATGAGCAGTTCTTC
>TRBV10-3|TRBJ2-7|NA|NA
CAISEFGTHEQYF
TGTGCCATCAGTGAATTTGGCACCCACGAGCAGTACTTC
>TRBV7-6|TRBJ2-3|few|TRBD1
CASSLVGDRVTDTQYF
TGTGCCAGCAGCTTAGTAGGGGACAGGGTAACAGATACGCAGTATTTT
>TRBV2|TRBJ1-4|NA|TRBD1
CASSDWQGDLAPNEKLFF
TGTGCCAGCAGTGATTGGCAGGGGGATCTCGCGCCCAATGAAAAACTGTTTTTT
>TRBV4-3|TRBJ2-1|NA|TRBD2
CASSQVWPSGYNEQFF
TGCGCCAGCAGCCAAGTATGGCCTAGCGGTTACAATGAGCAGTTCTTC
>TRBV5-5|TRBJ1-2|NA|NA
CATFPAGDSPNEFYGYTF
TGTGCCACCTTCCCGGCCGGAGACAGTCCCAATGAATTCTATGGCTACACCTTC
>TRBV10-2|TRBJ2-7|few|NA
CASSDRDLLYEQYF
TGCGCCAGCAGTGACCGGGACCTACTCTACGAGCAGTACTTC
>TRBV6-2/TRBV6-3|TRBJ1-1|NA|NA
CASSIDGRSTEAFF
TGTGCCAGCAGTATTGATGGGCGGAGCACTGAAGCTTTCTTT
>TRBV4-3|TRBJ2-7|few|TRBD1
CASSQDQEWGQAPYEQYF
TGCGCCAGCAGCCAAGATCAAGAGTGGGGACAGGCCCCCTACGAGCAGTACTTC
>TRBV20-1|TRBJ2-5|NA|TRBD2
CSARPGLDQETQYF
TGCAGTGCTAGACCGGGACTAGATCAAGAGACCCAGTACTTC